This entry lists 25 T cell receptor beta chains sequenced from one sample in a study of blood T cells in healthy people across ages. A J-beta primer mix and a sample-barcoded 5' primer were used in a second PCR of about 7 to 12 cycles. TCRdb reprocessed the 5' RACE reads via MiXCR and lists one record per CDR3 protein. Seen here are about 900,000 distinct CDR3 sequences, around 68% observed once, and the top ten hold 25% to 35%. Sequencing was carried out using blood. The origin of the receptors is a man younger than 45 in good health.

The chain couples TRBV7-2 to TRBJ1-6; D not resolved. CDR1 is SGHTA and CDR2 is FQGNSA in the germline V gene. With 4 bases removed from V and 10 bases from J, the gap between germline ends came to 11 bases. The length of the CDR3 is 13 residues. The CDR3 nucleotides read TGTGCCAGCAGCTCCGAGTTTGAATCACCCCTCCACTTT. It specifies CASSSEFESPLHF.

The chain carries TRBV6-5 and TRBJ1-1, with D perhaps matching TRBD1 (6 bases). The CDR3 extends over 14 amino acids. Germline values: CDR1 MNHEY, CDR2 SVGAGI. The germline V and J ends were trimmed by 2 bases and 3 bases, with 10 bases remaining between them. The CDR3 nucleotides are TGTGCCAGCAGTTACACAACAGGGTACACTGAAGCTTTCTTT. Its protein product is CASSYTTGYTEAFF.

The chain links TRBV7-8 to TRBJ2-1, with D possibly being TRBD2 (5 bases). Trimming left V 5 bases short and J 0 bases short, with 17 bases between. This CDR3 has 17 amino acids. Looked up from germline, CDR1 is SGHVS and CDR2 is FQNEAQ. The CDR3 nucleotides are TGTGCCAGCAGCCCAACAGCGGACGGTAACTCCTACAATGAGCAGTTCTTC. Translated: CASSPTADGNSYNEQFF.

This clonotype was picked up one time. The chain links TRBV20-1 to TRBJ1-1, with TRBD1 as a possible D gene (5 bases). The CDR3 contains 14 residues. Looked up from germline, CDR1 is DFQATT and CDR2 is SNEGSKA (reference sequence). V shed 6 bases and J shed 4 bases, with 18 bases lying between them. The DNA of the CDR3 is TGCAGTGCGAGAAGTGGGGACTGGGTCACTGAAGCTTTCTTT. It encodes CSARSGDWVTEAFF.

V is TRBV14 and J is TRBJ1-2; unclear D gene. This CDR3 spans 13 amino acids. The germline V and J ends were trimmed by 1 base and 7 bases, with 10 bases remaining between them. The germline gives CDR1 SGHDN, CDR2 FVKESK. The CDR3 spells CASSQAPARGYTF. CDR3 coding DNA: TGTGCCAGCAGCCAAGCCCCGGCGCGTGGCTACACCTTC.

This chain uses TRBV3-1 with TRBJ2-3; D unresolved. Deletions cut 4 bases from V and 6 bases from J, with 8 bases between. The CDR3 is 12 amino acids. The germline V gene encodes CDR1 LGHDT and CDR2 YNNKEL (reference sequence). The CDR3 is CASSPVVDTQYF. The CDR3 DNA follows: TGTGCCAGCAGCCCCGTGGTTGATACGCAGTATTTT.

The chain carries TRBV4-3 and TRBJ1-1, with a tentative D call TRBD1 (6 bases). This CDR3 is 14 amino acids long. Between the trimmed V and J ends, which lost 5 bases and 5 bases, there was a span of 15 bases. Germline values: CDR1 LGHNA, CDR2 YSLEER. For the CDR3, the DNA is TGCGCCAGCAGCGCGGAGGGGGTATGGACTGAAGCTTTCTTT. Protein product: CASSAEGVWTEAFF.

The chain is built from TRBV5-1 and TRBJ2-4, with a weak D call TRBD2 (6 bases). CDR1 and CDR2 from the germline V gene are SGHRS and YFSETQ. This CDR3 contains 14 residues. V was clipped by 3 bases and J by 7 bases, with 14 bases between them. CDR3 amino acids: CASSSGGGKNIQYF. CDR3 DNA sequence: TGCGCCAGCAGCTCCGGCGGAGGGAAGAACATTCAGTACTTC.

A remark on this clonotype: A read error may produce the germline difference seen at one junction end. This sequence joins TRBV5-5 and TRBJ2-5; no reliable D call. The CDR3 loop spans 14 amino acids. Germline V gives CDR1 SGHKS, CDR2 YYEKEE (reference sequence). The CDR3 loop is CASSWGLVQGTQYF. The CDR3 DNA sequence: TGTGCCAGCAGCTGGGGTCTGGTCCAAGGGACCCAGTACTTC.

This clonotype was counted a single time. Relative to the germline gene, one junction end is altered; a read error may explain this. This chain joins TRBV6-5 and TRBJ1-1; 8 bases are shared with TRBD1. Germline V gene data show CDR1 as MNHEY and CDR2 as SVGAGI. The CDR3 length is 13 residues. The CDR3 protein is CASITTGDAEAFF. For the CDR3, the DNA is TGCGCCAGCATTACGACAGGGGACGCTGAAGCTTTCTTT.

The gene calls are TRBV2 and TRBJ1-5; TRBD1 aligns across 8 bases. Germline lookup yields CDR1 SNHLY and CDR2 FYNNEI. V lost 6 bases, J lost 5 bases, and 9 bases stayed unmatched. The CDR3 contains 15 residues. The CDR3 bases are TGTGCCAGCAGCCCCGGACAGGGCTGGCATCAGCCCCAGCATTTT. It codes for CASSPGQGWHQPQHF.

The J gene is TRBJ2-3, the V gene TRBV11-2, with D hard to call. V was shortened by 1 base and J by 4 bases, with 9 bases between the two germline ends. There are 14 residues in the CDR3. The germline V gene encodes CDR1 SGHAT and CDR2 FQNNGV. The CDR3 DNA sequence: TGTGCCAGCAGCTTAGGGCTTAGATCAGATACGCAGTATTTT. The encoded protein is CASSLGLRSDTQYF. Full variable domain (missing parts from reference TRBV11-2 and TRBJ2-3): EAGVAQSPRYKIIEKRQSVAFWCNPISGHATLYWYQQILGQGPKLLIQFQNNGVVDDSQLPKDRFSAERLKGVDSTLKIQPAKLEDSAVYLCASSLGLRSDTQYFGPGTRLTVL.

This clonotype was picked up a small number of times. The chain joins TRBV5-1 to TRBJ2-1; TRBD2 might be the D (5 bases). The CDR3 runs 14 residues. The V gene lost 0 bases and the J gene lost 3 bases, with 7 bases spanning the gap. Germline lookup yields CDR1 SGHRS and CDR2 YFSETQ. CDR3 nucleotide sequence: TGCGCCAGCAGCTTGGAGAGCGGCTACAATGAGCAGTTCTTC. Residues: CASSLESGYNEQFF.

The rearrangement links TRBV11-2 to TRBJ2-7; D possibly corresponds to TRBD2 (6 bases). V was shortened by 2 bases and J by 10 bases, with 15 bases between the two germline ends. The CDR3 length is 13 residues. Germline V gene lookup returns CDR1 SGHAT and CDR2 FQNNGV. CDR3 amino acids: CASSLLWGGIQYF. The CDR3 DNA reads TGTGCCAGCAGCTTACTCTGGGGCGGGATTCAGTACTTC. The entire variable domain, with the rest obtained from reference TRBV11-2 and TRBJ2-7, is as follows: EAGVAQSPRYKIIEKRQSVAFWCNPISGHATLYWYQQILGQGPKLLIQFQNNGVVDDSQLPKDRFSAERLKGVDSTLKIQPAKLEDSAVYLCASSLLWGGIQYFGPGTRLTVT.

CDR3 loop: CSFPASNGGDPGDTQYF. In DNA, the CDR3 is TGCAGCTTCCCGGCGAGCAATGGGGGGGACCCCGGGGATACGCAGTATTTT. The rearrangement uses TRBV29-1 and TRBJ2-3; 7 nucleotides line up with TRBD2. After removal of 8 bases from V and 6 bases from J, the junction contained 23 bases not matched to a gene. Germline V gene data show CDR1 as SQVTM and CDR2 as ANQGSEA. This CDR3 comprises 17 residues.

The chain links TRBV7-3 to TRBJ1-2; D is perhaps TRBD1 (5 bases). Germline V CDR1 and CDR2: SGHTA, FQGTGA. The CDR3 is made up of 16 amino acids. The V end was cut by 2 bases, the J end by 8 bases, with 21 bases between. CDR3 amino acids: CASSLESGSLVDGYTF. The CDR3 DNA follows: TGTGCCAGCAGCTTAGAATCAGGGAGCCTGGTGGACGGCTACACCTTC.

The chain combines TRBV6-5 with TRBJ2-3, with no clear D. Germline V lookup: CDR1 MNHEY, CDR2 SVGAGI. The CDR3 is made up of 14 amino acids. The V and J ends lost 2 bases and 5 bases respectively, with 11 bases between them. The CDR3 region is CASSYGVYGDTQYF. The CDR3 nucleotides read TGTGCCAGCAGTTACGGGGTATATGGAGATACGCAGTATTTT.

This sequence joins TRBV25-1 and TRBJ2-7, with D perhaps matching TRBD1 (6 bases). Germline values: CDR1 MGHDK, CDR2 SYGVNS. The length of the CDR3 is 18 residues. The V gene lost 5 bases and the J gene lost 3 bases, with 26 bases spanning the gap. In DNA form, the CDR3 reads TGTGCCAGCAGTCAATCCCCGATGGGCAGGGGACGTTTCTACGAGCAGTACTTC. This translates into CASSQSPMGRGRFYEQYF.

The J gene is TRBJ1-2, the V gene TRBV15; 11 positions agree with TRBD1. CDR1 and CDR2 from the germline V gene are LNHNV and YYDKDF (reference sequence). The CDR3 is 15 residues long. J was trimmed by 6 bases and V by 1 base; bases with no gene match: 4. CDR3 DNA sequence: TGTGCCACCAGCAGAGCCGGGACAGGGGGAGATGGCTACACCTTC. It codes for CATSRAGTGGDGYTF.

The DNA of the CDR3 is TGTGCCAGCAGCCACGATCCCGGGACAGCTAATGAAAAACTGTTTTTT. This translates into CASSHDPGTANEKLFF. V is TRBV4-2 and J is TRBJ1-4; 7 bases map to TRBD1. The CDR3 is 16 amino acids. Germline trimming cut 3 bases from V and 3 bases from J; bases unmatched to any gene: 7. Germline V CDR1 and CDR2: LGHNA, YNFKEQ.

The V call is TRBV20-1, the J call TRBJ1-6; D unclear. This CDR3 region has 15 residues. Per germline, CDR1 DFQATT and CDR2 SNEGSKA (reference sequence). V lost 1 base to trimming and J lost 9 bases, with 16 bases between them. CDR3: CSARVPGRQSSPLHF. CDR3 in DNA: TGCAGTGCTAGAGTCCCGGGCAGGCAATCTTCACCCCTCCACTTT.

The chain combines TRBV6-2 or TRBV6-3 with TRBJ2-4; D unresolved. The better agreement between TRBJ2-7 and the DNA end casts doubt on the J call. Germline V gives CDR1 MNHEY, CDR2 SVGEGT. The CDR3 spans 12 residues. The CDR3 sequence: CASSQTHHEQYF. CDR3 DNA: TGTGCCAGCAGTCAAACTCACCACGAGCAGTACTTC.

Worth noting for this clonotype: Sequence at one end of the junction differs from germline and may be a read error. The chain recombines TRBV5-6 with TRBJ2-5; the match to TRBD1 covers 9 bases. Looked up from germline, CDR1 is SGHDT and CDR2 is YYEEEE. This CDR3 has 13 residues. This CDR3 is CASSQDRGEAQYF. The CDR3 DNA sequence: TGTGCCAGCAGCCAGGACAGGGGAGAGGCCCAGTACTTC.

The chain couples TRBV12-3 or TRBV12-4 to TRBJ1-5, with TRBD1 matching over 10 bases. The V gene end was trimmed by 5 bases and the J gene end by 0 bases; junction bases not matched to a gene: 10. The CDR3 has 18 amino acids. The CDR3 DNA reads as TGTGCCAGCAGTACTGGGACAGGGGTGAAATATAGCAATCAGCCCCAGCATTTT. This translates into CASSTGTGVKYSNQPQHF.

The chain combines TRBV4-2 with TRBJ2-5; tentative D call: TRBD2 (7 bases). Germline-derived CDR1 and CDR2 are LGHNA and YNFKEQ. This CDR3 region has 18 residues. Trimming pared 0 bases from V and 5 bases from J, leaving 22 bases between. In DNA, the CDR3 is TGTGCCAGCAGCCAAGAATTAGGGGGGGGGTTACAGGAGGAGACCCAGTACTTC. Its protein product is CASSQELGGGLQEETQYF.